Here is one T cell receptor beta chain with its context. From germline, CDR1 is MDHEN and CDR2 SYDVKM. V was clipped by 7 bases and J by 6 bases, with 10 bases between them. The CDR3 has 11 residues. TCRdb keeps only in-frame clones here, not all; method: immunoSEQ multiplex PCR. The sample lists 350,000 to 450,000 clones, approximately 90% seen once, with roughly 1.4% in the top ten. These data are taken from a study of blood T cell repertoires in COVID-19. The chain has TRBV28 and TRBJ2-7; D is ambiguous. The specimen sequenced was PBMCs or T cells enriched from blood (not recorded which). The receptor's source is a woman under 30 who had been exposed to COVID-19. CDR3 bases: TGTGCCAGCATTCCCCCCCGCGAGCAGTACTTC. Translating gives CASIPPREQYF.